These 8 T cell receptor beta chains originate from one sample sequenced in a study of response to subunit inactivated influenza vaccine. TCRdb analysed the RT-PCR reads with MiXCR anew, one entry per CDR3 protein. The sample consists of around 750,000 distinct CDR3 sequences, 21% of them appearing once. Sequencing used PBMCs from blood, obtained around 5 days after vaccination. Every receptor here comes from a man aged 45-65 years who received an inactivated influenza vaccine.

There are a few counts of this clonotype. The gene calls are TRBV11-2 and TRBJ2-2; TRBD2 matches at 9 bases. The CDR3 has 18 amino acids. The trim removed 5 bases at V and 5 bases at J, leaving 15 bases unmatched. Germline V gene lookup returns CDR1 SGHAT and CDR2 FQNNGV. This chain's CDR3 is CASSKTGSSGVGTGELFF. DNA for the CDR3: TGTGCCAGCAGCAAGACCGGGTCTAGCGGGGTAGGAACCGGGGAGCTGTTTTTT.

This chain connects TRBV4-2 to TRBJ2-3; no reliable D call. Germline CDR1 reads LGHNA; CDR2 reads YNFKEQ. Deletions cut 2 bases from V and 0 bases from J, with 12 bases between. The CDR3 has 16 residues. This CDR3 reads CASSQSIGSSTDTQYF. DNA of the CDR3: TGTGCCAGCAGCCAATCGATTGGTTCTAGCACAGATACGCAGTATTTT.

This chain links TRBV6-6 with TRBJ2-7; D unclear. The germline V and J ends were trimmed by 0 bases and 12 bases, with 15 bases remaining between them. The CDR3 spans 13 residues. Germline loops: CDR1 MNHNY, CDR2 SVGAGI (reference sequence). The CDR3 reads CASSYSTDASWYF. CDR3 coding DNA: TGTGCCAGCAGTTACTCGACGGACGCCAGTTGGTACTTC.

V gene TRBV10-3 combines with J gene TRBJ1-1, with 8 bases fitting TRBD1. Germline V gene sequence: CDR1 ENHRY, CDR2 SYGVKD. After removal of 6 bases from V and 3 bases from J, the junction contained 0 bases not matched to a gene. The CDR3 spans 12 residues. For the CDR3, the DNA is TGTGCCATCAGGGACAGGGACACTGAAGCTTTCTTT. It encodes CAIRDRDTEAFF.

This clonotype was recorded a few times. The chain carries TRBV5-1 and TRBJ1-2, with D unclear. The ends were cut back, 0 bases at V and 4 bases at J, with 10 bases in the middle. Looked up from germline, CDR1 is SGHRS and CDR2 is YFSETQ. CDR3 length: 14 residues. The DNA for the CDR3 is TGCGCCAGCAGCTTGGAGTTCTCGATCTATGGCTACACCTTC. Translating gives CASSLEFSIYGYTF.

The gene calls are TRBV12-3 or TRBV12-4 and TRBJ1-6; TRBD1 aligns across 7 bases. The V segment lost 0 bases and the J segment 10 bases; nucleotides outside the gene matches: 6. The length of the CDR3 is 15 residues. The CDR3 loop is CASSLAGTARSPLHF. Here the CDR3 DNA reads TGTGCCAGCAGTTTAGCAGGGACAGCGAGGTCACCCCTCCACTTT.

The table lists this clonotype with a few counts. The chain recombines TRBV7-8 with TRBJ1-6; a weak D match, TRBD1 (5 bases). The V gene lost 2 bases and the J gene lost 6 bases, with 11 bases spanning the gap. CDR3 length: 15 amino acids. Germline V CDR1 and CDR2: SGHVS, FQNEAQ. CDR3 nucleotide sequence: TGTGCCAGCAGCTTAAGGGGTTCAACTAATTCACCCCTCCACTTT. It translates to CASSLRGSTNSPLHF.

This clonotype was observed a handful of times. The chain's CDR3 is CSGRDRGPFGEQYF. CDR3 in DNA: TGCAGTGGGAGGGACAGGGGCCCGTTCGGGGAGCAGTACTTC. The chain combines TRBV20-1 with TRBJ2-7; TRBD1 aligns across 10 bases. The CDR3 sequence is 14 residues long. Germline loops: CDR1 DFQATT, CDR2 SNEGSKA (reference sequence). Trimming cost V 7 bases and J 7 bases; bases outside gene matches: 13.